Sequencing of this T cell receptor (beta chain) was carried out in a study of blood T cells in healthy people across ages. There are a few counts of this clonotype. A single base separates this from a much larger clone, so it may be a read error. Germline V gives CDR1 DFQATT, CDR2 SNEGSKA (reference sequence). The CDR3 consists of 14 residues. V was clipped by 3 bases and J by 2 bases, with 12 bases between them. The use of a sample-barcoded 5' primer and a J-beta primer mix characterized a second PCR of roughly 7 to 11 cycles. TCRdb analysed the 5' RACE reads with MiXCR anew, one entry per CDR3 protein. The sample lists 350,000 to 450,000 distinct CDR3 sequences; approximately 51% were seen once.

The sequenced material came from blood. The source is a man between 60 and 70 years old in good health. The chain uses TRBV20-1 and TRBJ2-3; D is ambiguous. The CDR3 DNA is TGCAGTGCTAGGTGGCGATCCTACACAGATACGCAGTATTTT. It is translated as CSARWRSYTDTQYF.